Presented here are 9 T cell receptor beta chains from one specimen sequenced in a study of cytomegalovirus exposure and HLA in healthy donors. Use of 60 Vbeta and 13 Jbeta primers characterized the PCR. Sequencing used immunoSEQ multiplex PCR; TCRdb keeps in-frame clones, though not all of them. The sample lists 180,000 or so clones, 60% to 85% seen once, with around 1.5% in the top ten. Material: PBMCs. The source of these receptors is a man between 18 and 29 years old in good health and CMV-seronegative.

The rearrangement joins TRBV28 to TRBJ2-4; TRBD2 might be the D (7 bases). This CDR3 comprises 16 residues. The V end was cut by 6 bases, the J end by 8 bases, with 23 bases between. The germline V gene encodes CDR1 MDHEN and CDR2 SYDVKM. DNA of the CDR3: TGTGCCAGCAGCTGGGGGGGCGGAATCCCCTGGGACATTCAGTACTTC. It codes for CASSWGGGIPWDIQYF. The full variable domain, in which reference TRBV28 and TRBJ2-4 provide the parts outside the CDR3, is DVKVTQSSRYLVKRTGEKVFLECVQDMDHENMFWYRQDPGLGLRLIYFSYDVKMKEKGDIPEGYSVSREKKERFSLILESASTNQTSMYLCASSWGGGIPWDIQYFGAGTRLSVL.

This rearrangement joins TRBV4-1 to TRBJ1-2, with D possibly matching TRBD1 (6 bases). This CDR3 comprises 14 residues. Germline values: CDR1 MGHRA, CDR2 YSYEKL. Between the trimmed V and J ends, which lost 4 bases and 0 bases, there was a span of 9 bases. The CDR3 DNA follows: TGCGCCAGCAGCCTTGGACAGTCTAACTATGGCTACACCTTC. It is translated as CASSLGQSNYGYTF.

The genes are TRBV10-3 and TRBJ2-7; 8 bases map to TRBD1. Germline V gene sequence: CDR1 ENHRY, CDR2 SYGVKD. This CDR3 spans 15 amino acids. Germline trimming cut 0 bases from V and 7 bases from J; bases unmatched to any gene: 8. CDR3 sequence reads: CAISESRQGAREQYF. The CDR3 nucleotides are TGTGCCATCAGTGAGTCGAGGCAGGGGGCTCGAGAGCAGTACTTC.

The J gene is TRBJ1-1, the V gene TRBV28; D remains ambiguous. V dropped 4 bases and J dropped 1 base, with 13 bases sitting between them. CDR1 is MDHEN and CDR2 is SYDVKM in the germline V gene. CDR3 length equals 15 residues. CDR3 sequence (DNA): TGTGCCAGCAGTTCCCCTAGTGTGGGGAACACTGAAGCTTTCTTT. Translation: CASSSPSVGNTEAFF.

The chain recombines TRBV7-9 with TRBJ2-1; TRBD2 aligns across 11 bases. This CDR3 has 17 amino acids. Germline V gene sequence: CDR1 SEHNR, CDR2 FQNEAQ (reference sequence). V shed 0 bases, J shed 5 bases, and the junction held 6 bases outside the gene matches. CDR3 amino acids: CASSLALGTSGNNEQFF. DNA of the CDR3: TGTGCCAGCAGCTTAGCGCTCGGGACTAGCGGAAACAATGAGCAGTTCTTC.

The chain carries TRBV5-6 and TRBJ2-7, with no clear D. V was cut by 5 bases and J by 4 bases, with 7 bases left in between. The CDR3 is 11 residues long. The germline CDR1 and CDR2 sequences are SGHDT and YYEEEE. Here the CDR3 DNA reads TGTGCCAGCAGTAACGGTTACGAGCAGTACTTC. It is translated as CASSNGYEQYF.

The gene calls are TRBV9 and TRBJ2-2; 10 bases are shared with TRBD2. Looked up from germline, CDR1 is SGDLS and CDR2 is YYNGEE. Unmatched junction bases numbered 14, after V lost 6 bases and J lost 6 bases. The CDR3 totals 17 residues. CDR3 in amino acids: CASTAHPLSGGAGELFF. The CDR3 coding sequence is TGTGCCAGCACCGCCCATCCTTTGAGCGGGGGGGCCGGGGAGCTGTTTTTT.

The chain employs TRBV27 and TRBJ1-2; D is possibly TRBD1 (5 bases). CDR3 length equals 13 residues. Germline V gene data show CDR1 as MNHEY and CDR2 as SMNVEV (reference sequence). Between the trimmed V and J ends, which lost 2 bases and 1 base, there was a span of 5 bases. This chain's CDR3 is CASSLDSNYGYTF. The CDR3 nucleotides are TGTGCCAGCAGTTTAGACAGTAACTATGGCTACACCTTC.

V is TRBV18 and J is TRBJ2-3; weak D call: TRBD2 (5 bases). Trimming shortened V by 1 base and J by 2 bases, and 10 bases separated the two germline ends. The CDR3 has 15 residues. From germline, CDR1 is KGHSH and CDR2 LQKENI. CDR3 sequence reads: CASSPRGQFTDTQYF. CDR3 bases: TGTGCCAGCTCACCACGCGGGCAATTCACAGATACGCAGTATTTT.